The next 10 T cell receptor beta chains were all read from a single sample in a study of neurological immune-mediated disorders (dated by TCRdb to between 2018 and 2021). The time point label, as the study defines it: longitudinal time-point 3. Library prep was done by 5' RACE. Sequenced on an Illumina HiSeq 2500. The public reads were run again by TCRdb, first through fastp at Q25 and then through MiXCR, and only productive beta chains were kept. Rows with a matching CDR3 protein are joined into one entry that keeps the most common DNA and genes. This sample is represented by about 50,000 distinct CDR3 sequences; 7% to 9% of them were singletons. The ten top clones hold 1.9% of the sample. Sequenced: PBMCs. The receptors stem from a middle-aged woman in good health.

This clonotype was seen ten or more times. The chain employs TRBV4-1 and TRBJ1-5; TRBD1 matches 8 bases. From germline, CDR1 is MGHRA and CDR2 YSYEKL. The CDR3 covers 15 residues. V lost 1 base, J lost 7 bases, and 6 bases stayed unmatched. The CDR3, as DNA: TGCGCCAGCAGCCAAGGAGACAGGGGTGGGCAGCCCCAGCATTTT. As protein: CASSQGDRGGQPQHF.

There are many counts of this clonotype. The chain has TRBV4-2 and TRBJ2-5; no firm D call. The length of the CDR3 is 13 residues. Germline CDR1 reads LGHNA; CDR2 reads YNFKEQ. V was trimmed by 0 bases and J by 4 bases, leaving 6 bases between them. The CDR3 DNA follows: TGTGCCAGCAGCCAAGATACGGCAGAGACCCAGTACTTC. This encodes CASSQDTAETQYF.

The chain uses TRBV5-1 and TRBJ2-3; D is undetermined. Trimming stripped 0 bases from V and 5 bases from J, with 7 bases between. CDR1 is SGHRS, CDR2 YFSETQ, per germline. The CDR3 has 13 residues. In DNA, the CDR3 is TGCGCCAGCAGCTTGGACTTCGGAGATACGCAGTATTTT. Amino acid sequence: CASSLDFGDTQYF.

This clonotype has ten or more counts. V and J are TRBV4-3 and TRBJ1-1, with no clear D. The CDR3 runs 14 residues. CDR1 and CDR2 from the germline V gene are LGHNA and YSLEER. V shed 1 base and J shed 11 bases, with 17 bases lying between them. The CDR3: CASSQGEVVRGAFF. The CDR3 DNA reads as TGCGCCAGCAGCCAAGGGGAGGTGGTCAGAGGGGCTTTCTTT.

This clonotype has a count of ten or more. V gene TRBV5-1 combines with J gene TRBJ1-1; unclear D gene. The CDR3 consists of 14 residues. V was pared by 2 bases and J by 3 bases, with 11 bases between. Germline assignment: CDR1 SGHRS and CDR2 YFSETQ. The CDR3 region has the DNA TGCGCCAGCAGCTTAGATATCGGGGACACTGAAGCTTTCTTT. Amino acid sequence: CASSLDIGDTEAFF.

This clonotype was detected ten times or more. The chain is built from TRBV20-1 and TRBJ1-5, with 10 bases identical to TRBD1. The J segment lost 5 bases and the V segment lost 1 base, leaving 5 bases of the junction unmatched. Germline CDR1 DFQATT, CDR2 SNEGSKA (reference sequence). The CDR3 totals 15 residues. CDR3 sequence reads: CSARGRTGGDQPQHF. The DNA for the CDR3 is TGCAGTGCTAGAGGCCGGACAGGGGGGGATCAGCCCCAGCATTTT.

This clonotype was seen repeatedly, ten times or more. The genes are TRBV20-1 and TRBJ2-1; 9 bases align to TRBD2. This CDR3 comprises 13 residues. Germline-derived CDR1 and CDR2 are DFQATT and SNEGSKA (reference sequence). The junction had 4 bases not matched to a gene; V was cut back by 3 bases and J by 7 bases. The CDR3 coding sequence is TGCAGTGCTAGGCTAGCGGGGAGGAATGAGCAGTTCTTC. Amino acid sequence: CSARLAGRNEQFF.

This clonotype was seen a handful of times. This sequence joins TRBV12-3 or TRBV12-4 and TRBJ1-1; the match to TRBD1 covers 7 bases. CDR3 length equals 14 residues. Trimming cost V 5 bases and J 2 bases; bases outside gene matches: 5. The CDR3 DNA sequence: TGTGCCAGCAGTCCGGGACAGACCAACACTGAAGCTTTCTTT. It specifies CASSPGQTNTEAFF.

This clonotype was detected ten times or more. V is TRBV27 and J is TRBJ1-4; D is ambiguous. V was clipped by 6 bases and J by 2 bases, with 10 bases between them. Germline V gives CDR1 MNHEY, CDR2 SMNVEV (reference sequence). The CDR3 consists of 14 residues. The DNA for the CDR3 is TGTGCCAGCAGCGAGTTGGTCACTAATGAAAAACTGTTTTTT. Its translation: CASSELVTNEKLFF.

This clonotype was counted many times. CDR3 loop: CSARATGQGHQPQHF. The CDR3 coding sequence is TGCAGTGCTAGAGCCACGGGGCAGGGCCATCAGCCCCAGCATTTT. The rearrangement joins TRBV20-1 to TRBJ1-5; D perhaps matches TRBD1 (5 bases). The CDR3 has 15 amino acids. Germline CDR1 DFQATT, CDR2 SNEGSKA (reference sequence). Trimming cost V 1 base and J 5 bases, with 15 bases left between them.